This TCR beta chain was observed in a study of OX40 agonist ivuxolimab in advanced cancers. Study-level information: Dose-escalation patients had hepatocellular carcinoma, melanoma, renal cell or head and neck cancer. Checkpoint inhibitors had been given previously to under 50% of patients.

V dropped 1 base and J dropped 0; count of bases not matched to a gene: 5. The germline gives CDR1 SGDLS, CDR2 YYNGEE. CDR3 length: 17 amino acids. Using immunoSEQ multiplex PCR, the repertoire was profiled, and TCRdb retains in-frame clones only, with some absent. This table holds about 95,000 clones, 70% to 85% found once. The chain links TRBV9 to TRBJ1-4; 8 bases align to TRBD1. This sequence was found in an adult with an advanced solid tumor such as melanoma, head and neck, liver or kidney cancer. Sequencing used CD4+ or CD8+ T cells sorted from blood, obtained in a trial of the OX40 agonist ivuxolimab. CDR3 nucleotide sequence: TGTGCCAGCAGCGTAAGTCCCAGGGGGCCAACTAATGAAAAACTGTTTTTT. Protein sequence: CASSVSPRGPTNEKLFF.